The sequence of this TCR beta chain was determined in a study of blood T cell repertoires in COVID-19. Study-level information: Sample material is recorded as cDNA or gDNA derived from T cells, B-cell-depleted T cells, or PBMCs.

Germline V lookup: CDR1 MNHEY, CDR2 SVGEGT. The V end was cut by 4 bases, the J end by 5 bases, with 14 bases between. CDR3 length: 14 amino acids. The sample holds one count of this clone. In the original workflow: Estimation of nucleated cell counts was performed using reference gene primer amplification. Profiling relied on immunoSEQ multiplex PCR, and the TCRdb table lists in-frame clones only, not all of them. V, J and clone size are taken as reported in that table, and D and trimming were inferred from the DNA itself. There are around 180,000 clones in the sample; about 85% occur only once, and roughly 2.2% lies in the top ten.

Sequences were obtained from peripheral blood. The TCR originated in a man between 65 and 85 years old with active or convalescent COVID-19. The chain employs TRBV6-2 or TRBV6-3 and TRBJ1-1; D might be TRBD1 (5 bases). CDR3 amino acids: CASSSLGQGTEAFF. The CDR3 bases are TGTGCCAGCAGTTCCTTGGGTCAGGGAACTGAAGCTTTCTTT.